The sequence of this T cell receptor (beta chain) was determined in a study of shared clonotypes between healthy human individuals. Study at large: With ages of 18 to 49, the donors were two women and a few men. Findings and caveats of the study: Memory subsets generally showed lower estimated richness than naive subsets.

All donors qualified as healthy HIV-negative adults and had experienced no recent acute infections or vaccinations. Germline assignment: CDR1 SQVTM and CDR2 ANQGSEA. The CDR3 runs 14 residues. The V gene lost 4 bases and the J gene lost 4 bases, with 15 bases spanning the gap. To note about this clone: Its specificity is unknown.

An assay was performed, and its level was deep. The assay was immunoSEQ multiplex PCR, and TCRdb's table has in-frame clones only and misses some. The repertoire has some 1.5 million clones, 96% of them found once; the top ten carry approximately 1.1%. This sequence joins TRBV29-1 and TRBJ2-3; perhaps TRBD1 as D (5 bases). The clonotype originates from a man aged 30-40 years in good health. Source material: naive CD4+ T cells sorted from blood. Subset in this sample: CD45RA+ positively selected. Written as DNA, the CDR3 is TGCAGCGTTGTTAGGGCAGGGTCCCCAGATACGCAGTATTTT. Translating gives CSVVRAGSPDTQYF.